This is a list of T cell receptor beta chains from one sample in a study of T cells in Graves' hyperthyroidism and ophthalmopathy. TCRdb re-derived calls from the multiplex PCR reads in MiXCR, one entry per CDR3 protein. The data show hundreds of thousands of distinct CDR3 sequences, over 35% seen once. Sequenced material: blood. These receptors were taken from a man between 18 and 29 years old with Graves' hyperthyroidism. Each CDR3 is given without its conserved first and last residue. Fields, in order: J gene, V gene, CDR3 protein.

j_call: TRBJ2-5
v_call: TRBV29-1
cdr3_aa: SGGQGARGEETQY

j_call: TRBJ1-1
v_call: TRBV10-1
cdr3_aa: ASRGRGKRMNTEAF

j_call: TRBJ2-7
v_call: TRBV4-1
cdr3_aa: ASSQEDEGGAYEQY

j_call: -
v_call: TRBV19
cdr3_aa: ASSLGQNNEQF

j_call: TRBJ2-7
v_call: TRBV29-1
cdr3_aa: SVDQGPYEQY

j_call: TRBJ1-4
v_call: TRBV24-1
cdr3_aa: ASSPKGQGTNEKLF

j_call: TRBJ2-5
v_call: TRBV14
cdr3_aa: ASSQEGIARETQY

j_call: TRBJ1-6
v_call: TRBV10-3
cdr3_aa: AIGPTAGSPLH

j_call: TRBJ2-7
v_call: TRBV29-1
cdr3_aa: SVEETGGHEQY

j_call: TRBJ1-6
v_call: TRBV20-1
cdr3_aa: SARDAGNSPLH

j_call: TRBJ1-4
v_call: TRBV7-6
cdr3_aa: VSSLGGLEKLF

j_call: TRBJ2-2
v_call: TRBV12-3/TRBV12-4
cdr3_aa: ASSFPRGLTGELF

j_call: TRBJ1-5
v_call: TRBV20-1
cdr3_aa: SARPPGGRLQPQH

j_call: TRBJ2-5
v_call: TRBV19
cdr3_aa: ASKSLEETQY

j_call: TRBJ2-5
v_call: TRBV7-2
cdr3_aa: ASSVGGRFGETQY

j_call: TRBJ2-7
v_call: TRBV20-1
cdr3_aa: SARGTRTYEQY

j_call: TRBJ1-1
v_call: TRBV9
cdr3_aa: ASSPWEQMNTEAF

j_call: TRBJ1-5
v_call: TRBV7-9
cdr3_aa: ASSQVKGPTGNQPQH

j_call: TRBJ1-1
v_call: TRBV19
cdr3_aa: TSSTGTPGRTEAF

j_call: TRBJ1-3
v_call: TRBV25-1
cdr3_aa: ASSGAGQGAGNTIY